What follows describes a single TCR beta chain. This sample was taken from a study of blood T cell repertoires in COVID-19. Some clones are missing from TCRdb's copy, which holds only in-frame ones; the method was immunoSEQ multiplex PCR. The sample carries around 150,000 clones, roughly 80% recorded once. Trimming left V 7 bases short and J 3 bases short, with 12 bases between. The CDR3 runs 13 residues. Germline-derived CDR1 and CDR2 are LNHDA and SQIVND (reference sequence). This receptor was taken from a woman aged 40 to 50 who had recovered from COVID-19. The sample consisted of PBMCs or T cells enriched from blood (not recorded which). The gene calls are TRBV19 and TRBJ1-2, with a tentative D call TRBD1 (5 bases). CDR3 bases: TGTGCCAGTATACCGGGAGGGGACTATGGCTACACCTTC. It is translated as CASIPGGDYGYTF. The full variable domain, rest sourced from reference TRBV19 and TRBJ1-2, is DGGITQSPKYLFRKEGQNVTLSCEQNLNHDAMYWYRQDPGQGLRLIYYSQIVNDFQKGDIAEGYSVSREKKESFPLTVTSAQKNPTAFYLCASIPGGDYGYTFGSGTRLTVV.